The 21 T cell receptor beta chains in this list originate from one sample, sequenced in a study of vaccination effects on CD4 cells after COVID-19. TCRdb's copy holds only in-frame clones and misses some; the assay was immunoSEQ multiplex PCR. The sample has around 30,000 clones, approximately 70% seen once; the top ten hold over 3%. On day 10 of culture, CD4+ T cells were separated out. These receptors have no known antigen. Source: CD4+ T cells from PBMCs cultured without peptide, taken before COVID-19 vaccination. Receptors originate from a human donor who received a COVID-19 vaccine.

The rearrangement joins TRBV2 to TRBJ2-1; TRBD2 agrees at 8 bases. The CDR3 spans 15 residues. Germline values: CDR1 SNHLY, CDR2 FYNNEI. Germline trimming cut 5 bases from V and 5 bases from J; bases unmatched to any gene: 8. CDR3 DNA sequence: TGTGCCAGCAGTCCGGGACTAGTATTGGACAATGAGCAGTTCTTC. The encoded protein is CASSPGLVLDNEQFF.

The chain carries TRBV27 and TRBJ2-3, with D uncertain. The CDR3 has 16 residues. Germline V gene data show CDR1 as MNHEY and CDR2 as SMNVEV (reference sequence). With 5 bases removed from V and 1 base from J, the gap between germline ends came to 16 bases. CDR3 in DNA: TGTGCCAGCAGTCCCCCCGTTACTCGTCGCACAGATACGCAGTATTTT. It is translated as CASSPPVTRRTDTQYF.

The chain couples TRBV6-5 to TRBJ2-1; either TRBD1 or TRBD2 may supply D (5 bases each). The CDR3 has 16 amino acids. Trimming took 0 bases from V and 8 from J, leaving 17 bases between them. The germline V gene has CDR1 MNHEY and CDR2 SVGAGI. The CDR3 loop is CASSYSSGTDWDEQFF. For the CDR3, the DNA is TGTGCCAGCAGTTACTCCTCCGGGACGGACTGGGATGAGCAGTTCTTC.

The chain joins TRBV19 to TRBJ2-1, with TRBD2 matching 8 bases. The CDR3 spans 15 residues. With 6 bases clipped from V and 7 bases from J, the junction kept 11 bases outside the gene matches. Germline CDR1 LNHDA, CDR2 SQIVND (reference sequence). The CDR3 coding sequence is TGTGCCAGTAGATCTGGGGTCGGGGGGGTAAATGAGCAGTTCTTC. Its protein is CASRSGVGGVNEQFF. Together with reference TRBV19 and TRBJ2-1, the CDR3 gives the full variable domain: DGGITQSPKYLFRKEGQNVTLSCEQNLNHDAMYWYRQDPGQGLRLIYYSQIVNDFQKGDIAEGYSVSREKKESFPLTVTSAQKNPTAFYLCASRSGVGGVNEQFFGPGTRLTVL.

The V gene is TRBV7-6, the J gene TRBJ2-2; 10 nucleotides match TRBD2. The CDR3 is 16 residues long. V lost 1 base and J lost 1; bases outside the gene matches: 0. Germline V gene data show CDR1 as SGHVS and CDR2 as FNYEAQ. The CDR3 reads CASSLVAGGNTGELFF. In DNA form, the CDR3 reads TGTGCCAGCAGCTTAGTAGCGGGAGGGAACACCGGGGAGCTGTTTTTT.

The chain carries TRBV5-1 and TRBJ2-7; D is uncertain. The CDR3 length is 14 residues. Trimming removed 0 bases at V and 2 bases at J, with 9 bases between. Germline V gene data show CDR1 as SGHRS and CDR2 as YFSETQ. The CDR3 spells CASSLEGATYEQYF. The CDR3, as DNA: TGCGCCAGCAGCTTGGAGGGCGCAACCTACGAGCAGTACTTC. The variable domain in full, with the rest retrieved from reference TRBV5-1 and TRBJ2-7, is KAGVTQTPRYLIKTRGQQVTLSCSPISGHRSVSWYQQTPGQGLQFLFEYFSETQRNKGNFPGRFSGRQFSNSRSEMNVSTLELGDSALYLCASSLEGATYEQYFGPGTRLTVT.

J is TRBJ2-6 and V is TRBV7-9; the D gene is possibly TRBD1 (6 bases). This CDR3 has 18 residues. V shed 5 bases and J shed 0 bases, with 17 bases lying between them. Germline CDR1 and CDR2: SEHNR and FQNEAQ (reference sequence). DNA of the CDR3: TGTGCCAGCAGCGGGTACAGGGTTCACCTCTCTGGGGCCAACGTCCTGACTTTC. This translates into CASSGYRVHLSGANVLTF.

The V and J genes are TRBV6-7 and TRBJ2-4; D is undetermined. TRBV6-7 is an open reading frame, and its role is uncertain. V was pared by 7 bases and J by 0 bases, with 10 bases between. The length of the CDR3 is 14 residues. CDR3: CASKILLAKNIQYF. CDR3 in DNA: TGTGCCAGCAAAATTCTACTAGCCAAAAACATTCAGTACTTC.

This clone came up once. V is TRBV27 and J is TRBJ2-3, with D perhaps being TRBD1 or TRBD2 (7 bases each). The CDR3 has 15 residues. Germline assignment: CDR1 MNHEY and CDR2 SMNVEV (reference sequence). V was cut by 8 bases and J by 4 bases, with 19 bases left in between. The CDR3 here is CASRQGEGGPDTQYF. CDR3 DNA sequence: TGTGCCAGCCGTCAGGGGGAGGGAGGGCCAGATACGCAGTATTTT.

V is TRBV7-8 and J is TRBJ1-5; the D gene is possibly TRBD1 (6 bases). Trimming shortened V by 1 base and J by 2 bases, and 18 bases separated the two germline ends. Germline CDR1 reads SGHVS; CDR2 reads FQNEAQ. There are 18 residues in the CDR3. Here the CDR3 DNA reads TGTGCCAGCAGCTTAGTAGTTTCGGGGGGCGACGGCAATCAGCCCCAGCATTTT. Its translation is CASSLVVSGGDGNQPQHF. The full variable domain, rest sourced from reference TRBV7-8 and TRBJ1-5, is GAGVSQSPRYKVAKRGQDVALRCDPISGHVSLFWYQQALGQGPEFLTYFQNEAQLDKSGLPSDRFFAERPEGSVSTLKIQRTQQEDSAVYLCASSLVVSGGDGNQPQHFGDGTRLSIL.

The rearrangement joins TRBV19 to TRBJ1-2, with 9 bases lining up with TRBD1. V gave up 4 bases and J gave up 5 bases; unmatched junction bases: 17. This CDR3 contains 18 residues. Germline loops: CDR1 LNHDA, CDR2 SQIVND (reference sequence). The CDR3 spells CASSTYGTGSTLNYGYTF. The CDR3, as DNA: TGTGCCAGTAGTACCTACGGGACAGGGAGCACTCTTAATTATGGCTACACCTTC.

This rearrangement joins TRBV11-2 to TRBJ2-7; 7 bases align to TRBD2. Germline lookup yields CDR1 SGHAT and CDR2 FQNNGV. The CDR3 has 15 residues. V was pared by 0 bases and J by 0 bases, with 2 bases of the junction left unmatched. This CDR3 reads CASSLDPSGSYEQYF. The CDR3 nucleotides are TGTGCCAGCAGCTTAGACCCTAGCGGCTCCTACGAGCAGTACTTC.

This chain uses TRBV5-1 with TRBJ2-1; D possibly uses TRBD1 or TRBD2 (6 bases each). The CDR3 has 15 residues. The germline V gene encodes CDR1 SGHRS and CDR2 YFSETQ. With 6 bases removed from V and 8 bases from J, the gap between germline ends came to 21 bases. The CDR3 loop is CASTDAGDWFDEQFF. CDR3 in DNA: TGCGCCAGCACTGATGCAGGGGACTGGTTTGATGAGCAGTTCTTC.

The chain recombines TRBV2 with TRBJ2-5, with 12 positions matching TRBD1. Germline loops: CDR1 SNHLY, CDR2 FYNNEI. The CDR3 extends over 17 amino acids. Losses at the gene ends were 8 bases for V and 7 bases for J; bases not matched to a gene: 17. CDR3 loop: CASHSGTGGALRGTQYF. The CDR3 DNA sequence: TGTGCCAGCCACAGCGGGACAGGGGGCGCTCTCCGCGGGACCCAGTACTTC.

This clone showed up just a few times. CDR3 DNA sequence: TGCGCCAGCAGCCAAGGGGGGCGAGACAGGGGCTATCAGCCCCAGCATTTT. Its translation is CASSQGGRDRGYQPQHF. The chain employs TRBV4-1 and TRBJ1-5; 8 nucleotides line up with TRBD1. This CDR3 region has 17 residues. Germline loops: CDR1 MGHRA, CDR2 YSYEKL. J gave up 5 bases and V 1 base, and 10 bases lay outside the gene matches.

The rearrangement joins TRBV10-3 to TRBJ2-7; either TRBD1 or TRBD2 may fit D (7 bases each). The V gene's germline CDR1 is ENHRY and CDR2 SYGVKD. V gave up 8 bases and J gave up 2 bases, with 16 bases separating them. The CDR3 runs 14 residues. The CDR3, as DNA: TGTGCCATCGGGGGGAGGGGGCTGACCTACGAGCAGTACTTC. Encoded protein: CAIGGRGLTYEQYF.

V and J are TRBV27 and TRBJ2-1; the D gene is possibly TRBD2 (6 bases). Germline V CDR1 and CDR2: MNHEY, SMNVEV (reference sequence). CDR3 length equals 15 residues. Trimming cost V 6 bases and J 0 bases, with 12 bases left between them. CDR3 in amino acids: CASRIAASSYNEQFF. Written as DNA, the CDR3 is TGTGCCAGCAGGATAGCGGCCAGCTCCTACAATGAGCAGTTCTTC.

The chain's CDR3 is CASSPPDGVLGDGYTF. Here the CDR3 DNA reads TGCGCCAGCAGCCCCCCGGATGGGGTATTGGGAGATGGCTACACCTTC. The V call is TRBV5-1, the J call TRBJ1-2; D not certain. Per the germline V gene, CDR1 is SGHRS and CDR2 is YFSETQ. This CDR3 contains 16 residues. Trimming took 4 bases from V and 6 from J, leaving 22 bases between them.

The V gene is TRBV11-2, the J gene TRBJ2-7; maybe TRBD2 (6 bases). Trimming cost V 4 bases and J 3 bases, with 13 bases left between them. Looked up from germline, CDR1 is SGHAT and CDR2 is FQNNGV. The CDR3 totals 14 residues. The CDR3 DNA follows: TGTGCCAGCAGCTCGCTAGCGAGAGGCTACGAGCAGTACTTC. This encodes CASSSLARGYEQYF.

The chain's CDR3 is CASTQGLAGGQSEQFF. DNA of the CDR3: TGTGCCAGCACCCAAGGGCTAGCGGGGGGGCAAAGTGAGCAGTTCTTC. The rearrangement links TRBV2 to TRBJ2-1, with 12 bases that match TRBD2. The CDR3 runs to 16 residues. V was pared by 7 bases and J by 9 bases, with 13 bases of the junction left unmatched. Germline V gene lookup returns CDR1 SNHLY and CDR2 FYNNEI.

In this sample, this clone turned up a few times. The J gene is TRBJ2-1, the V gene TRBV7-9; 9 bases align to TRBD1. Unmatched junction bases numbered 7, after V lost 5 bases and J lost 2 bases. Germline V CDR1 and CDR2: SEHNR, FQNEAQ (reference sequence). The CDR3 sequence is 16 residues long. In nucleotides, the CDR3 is TGTGCCAGCAGCAAGCCGGGACAGGGTCCCTACAATGAGCAGTTCTTC. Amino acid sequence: CASSKPGQGPYNEQFF.